A selection of T cell receptor beta chains follows, all from one sample in a study of cytomegalovirus exposure and HLA in healthy donors. The table came from immunoSEQ multiplex PCR; TCRdb's copy has only in-frame clones and leaves some out. The repertoire holds 150,000 to 200,000 clones, about four fifths seen once, with around 1.9% in the top ten. Sequences were obtained from PBMCs. The receptors stem from a woman aged 30 to 39 in good health and CMV-seronegative. Each CDR3 is given with its conserved first and last residue. D genes are given only for firm matches. Clone size appears in some rows only: once, few, many, or a class for an expanded clone.

d_gene: TRBD1; j_gene: TRBJ1-1; abundance: NA; v_gene: TRBV12-5; CDR3nt: TGTGCTAGTGGTTTGGTAGGCCGCGGCGGGACAGGTTTATACACTGAAGCTTTCTTT; CDR3aa: CASGLVGRGGTGLYTEAFF
d_gene: NA; j_gene: TRBJ2-1; abundance: few; v_gene: TRBV5-1; CDR3nt: TGCGCCAGCAGCTGGCGGACGGACACCCTCACTGAGCAGTTCTTC; CDR3aa: CASSWRTDTLTEQFF
d_gene: NA; j_gene: TRBJ2-7; abundance: NA; v_gene: TRBV11-2; CDR3nt: TGTGCCAGCAGCTCTAGGATTGGGGCTTCCTACGAGCAGTACTTC; CDR3aa: CASSSRIGASYEQYF
d_gene: NA; j_gene: TRBJ2-5; abundance: NA; v_gene: TRBV20-1; CDR3nt: TGCAGTGCTAGCGGGCAAGAGACCCAGTACTTC; CDR3aa: CSASGQETQYF
d_gene: TRBD1; j_gene: TRBJ2-7; abundance: NA; v_gene: TRBV28; CDR3nt: TGTGCCAGCAGTCCCGGGACAGGGGGTAGTAAGCAGTACTTC; CDR3aa: CASSPGTGGSKQYF
d_gene: TRBD1; j_gene: TRBJ2-1; abundance: few; v_gene: TRBV29-1; CDR3nt: TGCAGCGTTGGACTCGGAGAGGGACAGACGCGTGAGCAGTTCTTC; CDR3aa: CSVGLGEGQTREQFF
d_gene: TRBD1; j_gene: TRBJ2-1; abundance: NA; v_gene: TRBV10-3; CDR3nt: TGTGCCATCAGGTCGGACAGGGCTATCAATGAGCAGTTCTTC; CDR3aa: CAIRSDRAINEQFF
d_gene: TRBD1; j_gene: TRBJ1-4; abundance: NA; v_gene: TRBV4-2; CDR3nt: TGTGCCAGCAGCCAATCTAGACAGGGCCTTAATGAAAAACTGTTTTTT; CDR3aa: CASSQSRQGLNEKLFF
d_gene: NA; j_gene: TRBJ1-1; abundance: NA; v_gene: TRBV7-2; CDR3nt: TGTGCCAGCAGCTTATTCGTGGTTGGAGAGACCGAAGCTTTCTTT; CDR3aa: CASSLFVVGETEAFF
d_gene: NA; j_gene: TRBJ1-2; abundance: NA; v_gene: TRBV19; CDR3nt: TGTGCCAGTAGTACCTCTAGAGGTAGGACAGACGACTATGGCTACACCTTC; CDR3aa: CASSTSRGRTDDYGYTF
d_gene: TRBD2; j_gene: TRBJ2-7; abundance: NA; v_gene: TRBV7-2; CDR3nt: TGTGCCAGCAGCTTAGGACTACTAGCGAACGGCGAGCAGTACTTC; CDR3aa: CASSLGLLANGEQYF
d_gene: NA; j_gene: TRBJ2-1; abundance: once; v_gene: TRBV4-1; CDR3nt: TGCGCCAGCAGCCACCAGGCAAATTACAATGAGCAGTTCTTC; CDR3aa: CASSHQANYNEQFF
d_gene: TRBD2; j_gene: TRBJ2-1; abundance: once; v_gene: TRBV7-3; CDR3nt: TGTGCCAGCACTGGACTAGCGGGGGGTGGTACCTACAATGAGCAGTTCTTC; CDR3aa: CASTGLAGGGTYNEQFF
d_gene: NA; j_gene: TRBJ2-4; abundance: NA; v_gene: TRBV15; CDR3nt: TGTGCCACCAGCAGAGATTGGACAGTTAGTCACAAAAACATTCAGTACTTC; CDR3aa: CATSRDWTVSHKNIQYF
d_gene: NA; j_gene: TRBJ2-1; abundance: NA; v_gene: TRBV2; CDR3nt: TGTGCCAGCAAGTTCCTAGTCTCCAACAATGAGCAGTTCTTC; CDR3aa: CASKFLVSNNEQFF
d_gene: TRBD1; j_gene: TRBJ1-1; abundance: NA; v_gene: TRBV7-3; CDR3nt: TGTGCCAGCAGCTTGAAAGGGACAGGGAGGGGGAGCACTGAAGCTTTCTTT; CDR3aa: CASSLKGTGRGSTEAFF
d_gene: NA; j_gene: TRBJ2-5; abundance: NA; v_gene: TRBV7-7; CDR3nt: TGTGCCAGCAGCTACTGGGCCACCGAGACCCAGTACTTC; CDR3aa: CASSYWATETQYF
d_gene: NA; j_gene: TRBJ1-2; abundance: NA; v_gene: TRBV7-9; CDR3nt: TGTGCCAGCAGCTCAGGCGGGGTGGAGTTCTTTGGCTACACCTTC; CDR3aa: CASSSGGVEFFGYTF
d_gene: NA; j_gene: TRBJ2-1; abundance: NA; v_gene: TRBV10-3; CDR3nt: TGTGCCATCAGCGGGCTCCGAATCGGGGCGGGGAGCTACAATGAGCAGTTCTTC; CDR3aa: CAISGLRIGAGSYNEQFF
d_gene: TRBD1; j_gene: TRBJ1-6; abundance: few; v_gene: TRBV4-2; CDR3nt: TGTGCCAGCAGCCAAGAGGTAGGGACAGGGGAGGCGCCCCTCCACTTT; CDR3aa: CASSQEVGTGEAPLHF
d_gene: TRBD2; j_gene: TRBJ2-3; abundance: NA; v_gene: TRBV6-4; CDR3nt: TGTGCCAGCAGTGACTCCGGTGGGGGGGGCACAGATACGCAGTATTTT; CDR3aa: CASSDSGGGGTDTQYF
d_gene: NA; j_gene: TRBJ1-2; abundance: NA; v_gene: TRBV7-8; CDR3nt: TGTGCCAGCAGCTTCTCAGGTGCTAACTATGGCTACACCTTC; CDR3aa: CASSFSGANYGYTF
d_gene: TRBD1; j_gene: TRBJ2-7; abundance: few; v_gene: TRBV10-2; CDR3nt: TGCGCCAGCAGTCTTGACAGGGGCGAGCAGTACTTC; CDR3aa: CASSLDRGEQYF
d_gene: TRBD1; j_gene: TRBJ2-3; abundance: few; v_gene: TRBV27; CDR3nt: TGTGCCAGCAGCCTAGCCGGGACAGGGGTTATCCCAGATACGCAGTATTTT; CDR3aa: CASSLAGTGVIPDTQYF
d_gene: NA; j_gene: TRBJ2-5; abundance: NA; v_gene: TRBV7-2; CDR3nt: TGTGCCAGCACCGCGGGACCGAGGGTCCAAGAGACCCAGTACTTC; CDR3aa: CASTAGPRVQETQYF
d_gene: TRBD1; j_gene: TRBJ2-5; abundance: NA; v_gene: TRBV2; CDR3nt: TGTGCCAGCAGTCATGACAGGGGAGAGACCCAGTACTTC; CDR3aa: CASSHDRGETQYF
d_gene: TRBD1; j_gene: TRBJ2-3; abundance: NA; v_gene: TRBV19; CDR3nt: TGTGCCAGTAGACTTGGACAGGGCACAGATACGCAGTATTTT; CDR3aa: CASRLGQGTDTQYF
d_gene: NA; j_gene: TRBJ2-5; abundance: once; v_gene: TRBV13; CDR3nt: TGTGCCAGCAGTCCAGTTGCCTTGCAAGAGACCCAGTACTTC; CDR3aa: CASSPVALQETQYF
d_gene: TRBD1; j_gene: TRBJ1-4; abundance: NA; v_gene: TRBV6-1; CDR3nt: TGTGCCAGCAGTGGGTGGACAGGGAATGAAAAACTGTTTTTT; CDR3aa: CASSGWTGNEKLFF
d_gene: NA; j_gene: TRBJ1-2; abundance: NA; v_gene: TRBV14; CDR3nt: TGTGCCAGCAGCCGAGACGCGGGATATGGCTACACCTTC; CDR3aa: CASSRDAGYGYTF
d_gene: TRBD1; j_gene: TRBJ1-1; abundance: NA; v_gene: TRBV30; CDR3nt: TGTGCCTGGACCCCCAGGGGGCAGGCTGAAGCTTTCTTT; CDR3aa: CAWTPRGQAEAFF
d_gene: NA; j_gene: TRBJ1-5; abundance: NA; v_gene: TRBV27; CDR3nt: TGTGCCAGCAAAACAGCCCAGGGGCGCCCCTATCAGCCCCAGCATTTT; CDR3aa: CASKTAQGRPYQPQHF
d_gene: NA; j_gene: TRBJ2-1; abundance: NA; v_gene: TRBV19; CDR3nt: TGTGCCAGTAGTATAGATCGCGGGGTGGATGAGCAGTTCTTC; CDR3aa: CASSIDRGVDEQFF